This T cell receptor (beta chain) comes out of a study of blood T cell repertoires in COVID-19. This CDR3 comprises 14 residues. Germline CDR1 is LGHNA and CDR2 is YNFKEQ. V was cut by 2 bases and J by 0 bases, with 5 bases left in between. The data were produced by immunoSEQ multiplex PCR, yet TCRdb's version contains in-frame clones alone and is incomplete. The data show 83,000 or so clones, 60% to 85% seen once. The receptor was isolated from a woman over 75 with acute or convalescent COVID-19. This rearrangement joins TRBV4-2 to TRBJ1-3; the D is unclear. Input material: peripheral blood. Here the CDR3 DNA reads TGTGCCAGCAGCCAACCCTCCTCTGGAAACACCATATATTTT. This encodes CASSQPSSGNTIYF.